The rows below give T cell receptor beta chains drawn from one sample of a study of response to subunit inactivated influenza vaccine. Using its own MiXCR run on the RT-PCR reads, TCRdb lists one record per CDR3 protein. The table shows 650,000 to 800,000 distinct CDR3 sequences, with about 15% occurring only once. The source was PBMCs from blood, collected less than 15 days before vaccination. These receptors originate from a man in his fifties or sixties who received an inactivated influenza vaccine. The CDR3 runs from the conserved cysteine through the conserved F or W. D genes are given only for firm matches. Only some rows state a clone size, as once, few, many or a class for expanded clones.

d_call: .; j_call: TRBJ2-7; clone_size: .; v_call: TRBV15; cdr3_aa: CATSRDIGQAYEQYF; cdr3_nt: TGTGCCACCAGCAGAGATATCGGGCAGGCCTACGAGCAGTACTTC
d_call: .; j_call: TRBJ2-7; clone_size: .; v_call: TRBV5-5; cdr3_aa: CASSFGAGEVGEQYF; cdr3_nt: TGTGCCAGCAGCTTCGGGGCAGGCGAGGTAGGGGAGCAGTACTTC
d_call: TRBD2; j_call: TRBJ2-1; clone_size: few; v_call: TRBV29-1; cdr3_aa: CSVEVEAGGIIYNEQFF; cdr3_nt: TGCAGCGTTGAGGTTGAGGCGGGAGGGATCATTTACAATGAGCAGTTCTTC
d_call: .; j_call: TRBJ2-2; clone_size: few; v_call: TRBV4-2; cdr3_aa: CASSQALTGYTGELFF; cdr3_nt: TGTGCCAGCAGCCAAGCCCTAACAGGGTACACCGGGGAGCTGTTTTTT
d_call: TRBD2; j_call: TRBJ2-1; clone_size: .; v_call: TRBV4-3; cdr3_aa: CASSRDGLAGGLNEQFF; cdr3_nt: TGCGCCAGCAGCCGCGACGGACTAGCGGGGGGGCTTAATGAGCAGTTCTTC
d_call: TRBD1; j_call: TRBJ2-7; clone_size: .; v_call: TRBV28; cdr3_aa: CASSLLGQLYEQYF; cdr3_nt: TGTGCCAGCAGTTTATTGGGACAGCTCTACGAGCAGTACTTC
d_call: .; j_call: TRBJ2-5; clone_size: few; v_call: TRBV4-3; cdr3_aa: CASSQGRTGRETQYF; cdr3_nt: TGCGCCAGCAGCCAAGGACGAACAGGAAGGGAGACCCAGTACTTC
d_call: .; j_call: TRBJ2-1; clone_size: few; v_call: TRBV18; cdr3_aa: CASSPRGTYNEQFF; cdr3_nt: TGTGCCAGCTCACCACGGGGGACCTACAATGAGCAGTTCTTC
d_call: .; j_call: TRBJ2-7; clone_size: .; v_call: TRBV28; cdr3_aa: CASSFQRYSYEQYF; cdr3_nt: TGTGCCAGCAGTTTCCAAAGGTACTCCTACGAGCAGTACTTC
d_call: TRBD2; j_call: TRBJ2-1; clone_size: .; v_call: TRBV29-1; cdr3_aa: CSVLGTSGRSSYNEQFF; cdr3_nt: TGCAGCGTTCTCGGGACTAGCGGGAGGAGCTCCTACAATGAGCAGTTCTTC
d_call: .; j_call: TRBJ1-2; clone_size: few; v_call: TRBV7-9; cdr3_aa: CASSRRGGLRRVYGYTF; cdr3_nt: TGTGCCAGCAGCCGGAGGGGGGGCCTCCGGCGGGTCTATGGCTACACCTTC
d_call: TRBD2; j_call: TRBJ2-7; clone_size: many; v_call: TRBV7-9; cdr3_aa: CASSLAGGDYEQYF; cdr3_nt: TGTGCCAGCAGCTTGGCGGGGGGTGATTACGAGCAGTACTTC
d_call: TRBD2; j_call: TRBJ2-1; clone_size: few; v_call: TRBV20-1; cdr3_aa: CSGEPGLVVAEQFF; cdr3_nt: TGCAGTGGGGAACCGGGACTAGTTGTCGCTGAGCAGTTCTTC
d_call: .; j_call: TRBJ1-3; clone_size: .; v_call: TRBV28; cdr3_aa: CASSPPRGSAGNTIYF; cdr3_nt: TGTGCCAGCAGTCCACCGCGGGGGTCGGCTGGAAACACCATATATTTT
d_call: TRBD1; j_call: TRBJ1-1; clone_size: .; v_call: TRBV12-3/TRBV12-4; cdr3_aa: CASSVGQLNTEAFF; cdr3_nt: TGTGCCAGCAGTGTGGGACAGCTGAACACTGAAGCTTTCTTT
d_call: .; j_call: TRBJ2-2; clone_size: .; v_call: TRBV27; cdr3_aa: CASSLYGTAGELFF; cdr3_nt: TGTGCCAGCAGTTTGTACGGGACGGCCGGGGAGCTGTTTTTT
d_call: .; j_call: TRBJ2-5; clone_size: .; v_call: TRBV3-1; cdr3_aa: CASSQYRPPETQYF; cdr3_nt: TGTGCCAGCAGCCAATACCGTCCCCCGGAGACCCAGTACTTC
d_call: .; j_call: TRBJ1-2; clone_size: .; v_call: TRBV7-9; cdr3_aa: CATLLANSPGYTF; cdr3_nt: TGTGCCACTCTCCTTGCCAATTCGCCTGGCTACACCTTC
d_call: .; j_call: TRBJ2-7; clone_size: .; v_call: TRBV27; cdr3_aa: CASSLSAALFYEQYF; cdr3_nt: TGTGCCAGCAGTTTATCGGCGGCCCTCTTCTACGAGCAGTACTTC
d_call: .; j_call: TRBJ2-5; clone_size: .; v_call: TRBV7-9; cdr3_aa: CASSFRKDSNYRETQYF; cdr3_nt: TGTGCCAGCAGCTTTCGGAAAGACAGTAATTATCGGGAGACCCAGTACTTC
d_call: .; j_call: TRBJ1-4; clone_size: few; v_call: TRBV28; cdr3_aa: CASSIEQGNEKLFF; cdr3_nt: TGTGCCAGCAGTATAGAACAGGGAAATGAAAAACTGTTTTTT
d_call: .; j_call: TRBJ1-2; clone_size: .; v_call: TRBV29-1; cdr3_aa: CSVAGSSYGYTF; cdr3_nt: TGCAGCGTTGCGGGCTCCAGCTATGGCTACACCTTC
d_call: .; j_call: TRBJ1-4; clone_size: .; v_call: TRBV4-1; cdr3_aa: CASSQVVGEKLFF; cdr3_nt: TGCGCCAGCAGCCAGGTGGTGGGAGAAAAACTGTTTTTT
d_call: TRBD2; j_call: TRBJ2-1; clone_size: many; v_call: TRBV2; cdr3_aa: CASRGGTESLRLLYNEQFF; cdr3_nt: TGTGCCAGCAGGGGAGGGACGGAGTCGCTACGACTCCTTTACAATGAGCAGTTCTTC
d_call: TRBD1; j_call: TRBJ1-6; clone_size: .; v_call: TRBV2; cdr3_aa: CASMDGQGAISPLHF; cdr3_nt: TGTGCCAGCATGGACGGACAGGGGGCAATTTCACCCCTCCACTTT
d_call: TRBD2; j_call: TRBJ2-7; clone_size: few; v_call: TRBV30; cdr3_aa: CAWSALAGSYEQYF; cdr3_nt: TGTGCCTGGAGTGCTTTAGCGGGATCTTACGAGCAGTACTTC
d_call: TRBD2; j_call: TRBJ2-1; clone_size: many; v_call: TRBV10-3; cdr3_aa: CAISVPGGNEQFF; cdr3_nt: TGTGCCATCAGTGTACCGGGAGGGAATGAGCAGTTCTTC
d_call: TRBD2; j_call: TRBJ2-1; clone_size: .; v_call: TRBV7-2; cdr3_aa: CASSLAAGEVVVGNEQFF; cdr3_nt: TGTGCCAGCAGCTTAGCGGCGGGAGAGGTGGTCGTTGGCAATGAGCAGTTCTTC
d_call: .; j_call: TRBJ1-2; clone_size: .; v_call: TRBV7-2; cdr3_aa: CASRRRDRYGYTF; cdr3_nt: TGTGCCAGCAGACGACGGGACCGCTATGGCTACACCTTC
d_call: .; j_call: TRBJ1-5; clone_size: .; v_call: TRBV4-1; cdr3_aa: CASSDTGIQPQHF; cdr3_nt: TGCGCCAGCAGCGACACAGGAATTCAGCCCCAGCATTTT
d_call: .; j_call: TRBJ2-3; clone_size: .; v_call: TRBV27; cdr3_aa: CASSPYRGDTQYF; cdr3_nt: TGTGCCAGCAGTCCCTACCGTGGGGATACGCAGTATTTT
d_call: TRBD2; j_call: TRBJ2-7; clone_size: few; v_call: TRBV5-6; cdr3_aa: CASSPPGLAWPYEQYF; cdr3_nt: TGTGCCAGCAGCCCCCCGGGACTAGCGTGGCCCTACGAGCAGTACTTC
d_call: TRBD2; j_call: TRBJ2-7; clone_size: .; v_call: TRBV20-1; cdr3_aa: CSARDTSGAYEQYF; cdr3_nt: TGCAGTGCTAGAGATACTAGCGGCGCCTACGAGCAGTACTTC
d_call: .; j_call: TRBJ1-5; clone_size: .; v_call: TRBV20-1; cdr3_aa: CSARESDRNNQPQHF; cdr3_nt: TGCAGTGCTAGAGAAAGCGACAGGAACAATCAGCCCCAGCATTTT
d_call: TRBD2; j_call: TRBJ2-1; clone_size: many; v_call: TRBV7-8; cdr3_aa: CASSSRTSGGTSSYNEQFF; cdr3_nt: TGTGCCAGCAGCTCCAGGACTAGCGGGGGGACAAGCTCCTACAATGAGCAGTTCTTC
d_call: .; j_call: TRBJ2-7; clone_size: few; v_call: TRBV2; cdr3_aa: CASSRSPRGTTYEQYF; cdr3_nt: TGTGCCAGCAGTAGGTCCCCTCGGGGGACAACCTACGAGCAGTACTTC
d_call: TRBD1; j_call: TRBJ2-1; clone_size: .; v_call: TRBV7-8; cdr3_aa: CASVSAGTGTLEQFF; cdr3_nt: TGTGCCAGCGTCTCGGCCGGGACAGGGACGCTTGAGCAGTTCTTC
d_call: .; j_call: TRBJ2-7; clone_size: .; v_call: TRBV14; cdr3_aa: CASSPQNSYEQYF; cdr3_nt: TGTGCCAGCAGCCCGCAGAATTCCTACGAGCAGTACTTC
d_call: .; j_call: TRBJ1-2; clone_size: few; v_call: TRBV6-1; cdr3_aa: CASILRMAGHGYTF; cdr3_nt: TGTGCCAGCATCCTCAGAATGGCTGGACATGGCTACACCTTC
d_call: .; j_call: TRBJ2-2; clone_size: .; v_call: TRBV7-9; cdr3_aa: CASSRDGPGELFF; cdr3_nt: TGTGCCAGCAGTCGGGACGGCCCCGGGGAGCTGTTTTTT
d_call: .; j_call: TRBJ2-1; clone_size: .; v_call: TRBV6-1; cdr3_aa: CASTRNIGVNEQFF; cdr3_nt: TGTGCCAGCACCAGAAACATTGGAGTGAATGAGCAGTTCTTC